This T cell receptor (beta chain) was observed in a study of response to subunit inactivated influenza vaccine. CDR1 is MNHEY and CDR2 is SVGEGT in the germline V gene. This CDR3 contains 15 residues. After removal of 5 bases from V and 3 bases from J, the junction contained 8 bases not matched to a gene. TCRdb redid the calling of the RT-PCR reads with MiXCR, one entry per CDR3 protein. This table holds about 780,000 distinct CDR3 sequences, roughly 18% found once. This receptor was taken from a man aged 45-65 years who received an inactivated influenza vaccine. This specimen consisted of PBMCs from blood, obtained 5 days after vaccination. This chain uses TRBV6-2 or TRBV6-3 with TRBJ2-7, with 9 positions matching TRBD1. The CDR3 nucleotides are TGTGCCAGCAGTGCCCCGGGACAGGGTTACTACGAGCAGTACTTC. This sequence encodes CASSAPGQGYYEQYF.